The clone carrying this T cell receptor beta chain occurred a few times. What it binds is not known. The sample belongs to a study of cytomegalovirus exposure and HLA in healthy donors. Study results and limitations: Roughly uniform depth of sequencing across donors was assumed in presence/absence analyses. When analyzed later, a missense DCLRE1C variant was found to be linked to TCR beta V- and J-gene trimming. There were some public TCRs occurring in many donors, but most TCR sequences were rare.

Each donor's status was that of a healthy bone marrow donor. The PCR was carried out with 60 Vbeta primers and 13 Jbeta primers. TCRdb keeps only in-frame clones here, not all; method: immunoSEQ multiplex PCR. This table holds approximately 150,000 clones, 65% to 85% found once. Germline loops: CDR1 MDHEN, CDR2 SYDVKM. Losses at the gene ends were 6 bases for V and 11 bases for J; bases not matched to a gene: 4. There are 12 residues in the CDR3. J is TRBJ1-4 and V is TRBV28, with 9 bases aligning to TRBD1. The specimen sequenced was PBMCs. This TCR derives from a man aged 60-69 years in good health and CMV-seronegative. CDR3 region: CASRGQGWKLFF. Here the CDR3 DNA reads TGTGCCAGCAGAGGACAGGGGTGGAAACTGTTTTTT.